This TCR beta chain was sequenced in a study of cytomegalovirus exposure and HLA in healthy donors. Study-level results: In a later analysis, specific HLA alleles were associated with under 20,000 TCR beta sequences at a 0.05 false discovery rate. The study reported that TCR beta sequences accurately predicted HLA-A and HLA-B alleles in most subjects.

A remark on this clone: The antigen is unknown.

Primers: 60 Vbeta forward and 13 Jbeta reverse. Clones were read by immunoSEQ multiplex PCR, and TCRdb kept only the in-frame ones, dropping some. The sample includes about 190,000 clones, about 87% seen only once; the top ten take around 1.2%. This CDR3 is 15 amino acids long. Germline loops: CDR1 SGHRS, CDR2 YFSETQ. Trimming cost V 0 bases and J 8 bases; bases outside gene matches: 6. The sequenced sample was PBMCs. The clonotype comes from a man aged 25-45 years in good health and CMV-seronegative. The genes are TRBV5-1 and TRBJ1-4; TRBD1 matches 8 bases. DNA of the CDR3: TGCGCCAGCAGCTTGGCGTTCACAGGGGGAGAAAAACTGTTTTTT. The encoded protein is CASSLAFTGGEKLFF.